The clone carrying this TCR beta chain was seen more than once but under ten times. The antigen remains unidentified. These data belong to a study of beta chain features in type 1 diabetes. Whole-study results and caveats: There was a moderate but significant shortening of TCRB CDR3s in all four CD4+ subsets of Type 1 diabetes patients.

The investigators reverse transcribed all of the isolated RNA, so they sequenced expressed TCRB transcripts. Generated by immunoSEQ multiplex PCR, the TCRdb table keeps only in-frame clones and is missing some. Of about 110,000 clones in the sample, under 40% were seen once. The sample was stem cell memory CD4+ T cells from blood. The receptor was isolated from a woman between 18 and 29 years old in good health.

This CDR3 reads CASSLSSLAVSTDTQYF. The CDR3 bases are TGTGCCAGCAGTTTATCATCGCTAGCGGTTAGCACAGATACGCAGTATTTT. This chain uses TRBV28 with TRBJ2-3; 7 nucleotides match TRBD2. The CDR3 has 17 amino acids. Germline V lookup: CDR1 MDHEN, CDR2 SYDVKM. Trimming took 1 base from V and 0 from J; bases not matched to a gene: 7.